The present T cell receptor beta chain was sequenced within a study of CD8 T cells in Susac syndrome. With random hexamers, reverse transcription was performed on about 0.5 to 1 ug of RNA. An immunoSEQ multiplex PCR generated amplified TCR beta CDR3 products spanning 54 Vbeta and 13 Jbeta. TCRdb independently ran MiXCR on the immunoSEQ multiplex PCR reads; one entry per CDR3 protein. The data contain 130,000 or so distinct CDR3 sequences, around 94% of them singletons. Diagnostic criteria for definite or probable disease, in their recently defined form, were met by the patients with Susac syndrome. The authors negatively isolated CD8+ and CD4+ T cells and FACS-enriched TEMRA cells. V was shortened by 5 bases and J by 4 bases, with 11 bases between the two germline ends. The CDR3 is 12 amino acids. Germline V CDR1 and CDR2: SQVTM, ANQGSEA.

Material: CD8+ T cells from PBMCs. V usage is TRBV29-1 and J usage is TRBJ1-1; D not resolved. This sequence originates from a human donor with Susac syndrome. CDR3 loop: CSVQQRSTEAFF. CDR3 DNA sequence: TGCAGCGTTCAGCAGCGTTCCACTGAAGCTTTCTTT.